The present TCR beta chain was sequenced within a study of blood T cell repertoires in COVID-19. Study in general: PBMCs, B-cell-depleted T cells, or T cells were the source of the cDNA or gDNA that made up the material.

There are 18 residues in the CDR3. V was pared by 2 bases and J by 3 bases, with 12 bases of the junction left unmatched. Germline V CDR1 and CDR2: MNHNS, SASEGT. As handled by the study authors: By means of reference gene primer amplification, nucleated cell counts were estimated. Assay used: immunoSEQ multiplex PCR; TCRdb lists only in-frame clones, some missing. That table gives V, J and clone size, and the DNA gave D and trimming. Of roughly 42,000 clones in the sample, around 94% were seen once. Sequencing used peripheral blood. This receptor was identified in a man over 45 with COVID-19, enrolled during active disease. The chain combines TRBV6-1 with TRBJ2-7; TRBD2 matches at 11 bases. The CDR3 coding sequence is TGTGCCAGCAGTGAACTAGGTAATAGCGGGAGGGCCCGCTACGAGCAGTACTTC. It is translated as CASSELGNSGRARYEQYF.